This TCR beta chain was captured by sequencing in a study of T-cell reconstitution after alpha-beta-depleted transplantation in children. General study findings and limits: Reports say that about two months after transplant, the alpha-beta T cells came out of several hundred graft clones that had expanded.

It was with unique molecular identifiers that the TCRbeta library was prepared. TCRdb reanalysed the PCR reads using MiXCR and keeps one entry per CDR3 protein. The sample consists of 600,000 to 800,000 distinct CDR3 sequences, 13% of them appearing once. The CDR3 is 13 residues long. From germline, CDR1 is SQVTM and CDR2 ANQGSEA. Trimming took off 4 bases at V and 2 bases at J, with 6 bases between the two ends. In this sample, this clonotype turned up many times. Its target is unknown. This sample comprised PBMCs, obtained before TCRalphabeta/CD19-depleted stem cell transplant. The V call is TRBV29-1, the J call TRBJ2-6; D is ambiguous. This TCR was recovered from a girl aged 2-9 years with congenital amegakaryocytic thrombocytopenia, due to receive a stem cell transplant. The chain's CDR3 is CSVVTAGANVLTF. CDR3 bases: TGCAGCGTTGTAACCGCTGGGGCCAACGTCCTGACTTTC. The variable domain in full, with the rest retrieved from reference TRBV29-1 and TRBJ2-6, is SAVISQKPSRDICQRGTSLTIQCQVDSQVTMMFWYRQQPGQSLTLIATANQGSEATYESGFVIDKFPISRPNLTFSTLTVSNMSPEDSSIYLCSVVTAGANVLTFGAGSRLTVL.